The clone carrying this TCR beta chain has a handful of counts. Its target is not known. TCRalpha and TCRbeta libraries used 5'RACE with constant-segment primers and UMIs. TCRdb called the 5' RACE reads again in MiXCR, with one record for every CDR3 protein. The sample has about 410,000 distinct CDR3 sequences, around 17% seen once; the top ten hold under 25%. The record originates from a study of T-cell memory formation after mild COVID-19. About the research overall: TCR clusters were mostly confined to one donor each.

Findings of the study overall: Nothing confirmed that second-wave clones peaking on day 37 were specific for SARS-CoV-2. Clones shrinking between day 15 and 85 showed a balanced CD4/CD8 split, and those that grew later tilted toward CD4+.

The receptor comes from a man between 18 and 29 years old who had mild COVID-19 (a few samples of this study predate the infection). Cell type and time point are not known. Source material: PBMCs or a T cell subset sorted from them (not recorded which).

The CDR3 nucleotides are TGCAGCGCCGGTTTTTTAAACACTGAAGCTTTCTTT. Amino acid sequence: CSAGFLNTEAFF. This chain connects TRBV29-1 to TRBJ1-1; D is undetermined. The CDR3 is 12 residues long. V was cut by 7 bases and J by 2 bases, with 11 bases left in between. CDR1 SQVTM and CDR2 ANQGSEA come from the germline V gene.